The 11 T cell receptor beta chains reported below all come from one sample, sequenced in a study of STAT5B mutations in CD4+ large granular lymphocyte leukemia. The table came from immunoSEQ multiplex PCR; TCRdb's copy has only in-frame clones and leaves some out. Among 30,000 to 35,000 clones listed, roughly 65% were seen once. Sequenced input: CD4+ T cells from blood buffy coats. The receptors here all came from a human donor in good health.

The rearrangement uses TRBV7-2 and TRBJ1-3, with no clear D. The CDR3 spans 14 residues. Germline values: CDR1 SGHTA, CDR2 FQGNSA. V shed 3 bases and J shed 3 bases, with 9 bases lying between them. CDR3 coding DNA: TGTGCCAGCAGCTTGCTGTCGAGTGGAAACACCATATATTTT. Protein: CASSLLSSGNTIYF. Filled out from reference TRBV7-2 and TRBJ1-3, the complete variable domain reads GAGVSQSPSNKVTEKGKDVELRCDPISGHTALYWYRQSLGQGLEFLIYFQGNSAPDKSGLPSDRFSAERTGGSVSTLTIQRTQQEDSAVYLCASSLLSSGNTIYFGEGSWLTVV.

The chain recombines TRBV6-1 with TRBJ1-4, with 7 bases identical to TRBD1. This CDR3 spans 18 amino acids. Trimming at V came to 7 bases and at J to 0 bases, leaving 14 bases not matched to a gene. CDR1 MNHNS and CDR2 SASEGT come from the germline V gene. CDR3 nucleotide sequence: TGTGCCAGCAATGACAGGGCAAAACTATTTGCAACTAATGAAAAACTGTTTTTT. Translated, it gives CASNDRAKLFATNEKLFF.

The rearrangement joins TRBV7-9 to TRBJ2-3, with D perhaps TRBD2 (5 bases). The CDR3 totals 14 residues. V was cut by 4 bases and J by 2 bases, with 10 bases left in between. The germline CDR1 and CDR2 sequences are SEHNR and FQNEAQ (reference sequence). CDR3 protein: CASSSSSPTDTQYF. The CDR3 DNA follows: TGTGCCAGCAGCTCTAGCAGCCCCACAGATACGCAGTATTTT.

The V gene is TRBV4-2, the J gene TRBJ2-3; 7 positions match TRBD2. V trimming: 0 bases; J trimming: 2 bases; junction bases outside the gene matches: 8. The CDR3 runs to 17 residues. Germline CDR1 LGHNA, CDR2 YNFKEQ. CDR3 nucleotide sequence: TGTGCCAGCAGCCAAGATATTGAGCGGGGAAACACAGATACGCAGTATTTT. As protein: CASSQDIERGNTDTQYF.

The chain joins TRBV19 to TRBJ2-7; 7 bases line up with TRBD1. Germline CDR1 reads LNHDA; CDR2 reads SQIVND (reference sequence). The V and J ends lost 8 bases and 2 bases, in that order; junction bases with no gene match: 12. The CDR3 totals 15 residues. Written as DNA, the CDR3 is TGTGCCAGTTCCTTTAGCCCCCAGGGGGCCTACGAGCAGTACTTC. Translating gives CASSFSPQGAYEQYF.

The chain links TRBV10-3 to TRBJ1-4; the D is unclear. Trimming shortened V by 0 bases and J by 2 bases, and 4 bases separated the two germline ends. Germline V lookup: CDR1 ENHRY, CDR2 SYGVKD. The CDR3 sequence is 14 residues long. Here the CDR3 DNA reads TGTGCCATCAGTGAGTCAAGGACTAATGAAAAACTGTTTTTT. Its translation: CAISESRTNEKLFF.

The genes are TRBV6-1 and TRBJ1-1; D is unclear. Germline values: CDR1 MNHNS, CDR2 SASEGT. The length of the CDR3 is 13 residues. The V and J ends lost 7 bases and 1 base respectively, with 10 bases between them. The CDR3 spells CASNGRRNTEAFF. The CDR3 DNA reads TGTGCCAGCAACGGGAGAAGGAACACTGAAGCTTTCTTT.

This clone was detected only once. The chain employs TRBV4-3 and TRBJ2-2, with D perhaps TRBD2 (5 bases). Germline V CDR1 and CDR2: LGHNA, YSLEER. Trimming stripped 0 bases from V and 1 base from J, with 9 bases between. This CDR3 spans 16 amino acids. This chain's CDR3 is CASSQEGSGNTGELFF. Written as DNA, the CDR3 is TGCGCCAGCAGCCAAGAGGGCAGCGGGAACACCGGGGAGCTGTTTTTT.

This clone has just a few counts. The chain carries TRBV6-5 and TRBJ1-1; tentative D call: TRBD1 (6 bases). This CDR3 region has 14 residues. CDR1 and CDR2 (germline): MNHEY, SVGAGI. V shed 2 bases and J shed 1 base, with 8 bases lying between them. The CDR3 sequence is CASSYLQGNTEAFF. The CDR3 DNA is TGTGCCAGCAGTTACCTACAGGGGAACACTGAAGCTTTCTTT.

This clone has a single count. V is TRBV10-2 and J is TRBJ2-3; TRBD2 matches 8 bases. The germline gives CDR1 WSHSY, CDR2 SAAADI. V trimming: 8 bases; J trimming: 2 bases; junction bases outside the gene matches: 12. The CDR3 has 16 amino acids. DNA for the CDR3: TGCGCCAGCCTCAAGGCTAGCGGGTACACCACAGATACGCAGTATTTT. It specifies CASLKASGYTTDTQYF.

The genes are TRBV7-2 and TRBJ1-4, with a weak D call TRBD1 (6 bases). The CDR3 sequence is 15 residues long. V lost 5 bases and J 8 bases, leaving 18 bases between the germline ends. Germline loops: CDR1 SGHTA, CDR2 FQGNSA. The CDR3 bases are TGTGCCAGCAGCCGGGACCAGGGGATCCTAGAAAAACTGTTTTTT. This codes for CASSRDQGILEKLFF.